This T cell receptor beta chain comes out of a study of shared clonotypes between healthy human individuals. Study-level background: Researchers assigned three CD4 naive, three CD4 memory, two CD8 naive and one CD8 memory plate to each donor.

Study observations and caveats: Sequencing depth was predicted to influence how clonotypes are shared among donors. Generally, naive subsets came out with larger estimated richness than memory subsets.

Splitting the CD4+ cells yielded a CD45RA+ naive subset and a CD45RA-negative memory subset. Sequencing was performed with immunoSEQ multiplex PCR; in TCRdb, only in-frame clones are kept and a portion is missing. The sample includes millions of clones, approximately 93% seen only once; the top ten take 0.35% to 0.45%. The CDR3 totals 14 residues. Germline V gives CDR1 SGHVS, CDR2 FQNEAQ. The J segment lost 2 bases and the V segment lost 5 bases, leaving 5 bases of the junction unmatched. As to this clone: The antigen remains undetermined.

The sequenced sample was naive CD4+ T cells from PBMCs. Subset here: CD45RA+ positively selected. The V and J genes are TRBV7-8 and TRBJ1-1, with TRBD1 identical over 7 bases. The source is a man younger than 35 in good health. Some clones in this sample may be carry-over from other donors' samples. The CDR3 DNA is TGTGCCAGCAGCCCCGACAGGGTTAACACTGAAGCTTTCTTT. Its protein product is CASSPDRVNTEAFF.